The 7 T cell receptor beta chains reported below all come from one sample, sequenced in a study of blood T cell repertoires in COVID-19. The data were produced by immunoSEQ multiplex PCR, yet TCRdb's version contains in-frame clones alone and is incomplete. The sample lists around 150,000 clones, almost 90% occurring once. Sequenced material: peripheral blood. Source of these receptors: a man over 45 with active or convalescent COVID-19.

The CDR3 DNA reads TGCGCCAGCAGTAGCGGGAGAGAGGGTGAGCAGTTCTTC. It yields the protein CASSSGREGEQFF. The chain couples TRBV5-1 to TRBJ2-1; 9 bases line up with TRBD2. CDR1 is SGHRS, CDR2 YFSETQ, per germline. The CDR3 covers 13 residues. Losses at the gene ends were 5 bases for V and 9 bases for J; bases not matched to a gene: 6.

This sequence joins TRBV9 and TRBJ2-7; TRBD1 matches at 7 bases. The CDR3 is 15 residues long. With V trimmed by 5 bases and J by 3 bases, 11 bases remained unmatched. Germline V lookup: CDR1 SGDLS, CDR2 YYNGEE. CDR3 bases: TGTGCCAGCAGTAAGTCCGGACAGGCTGACTACGAGCAGTACTTC. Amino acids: CASSKSGQADYEQYF.

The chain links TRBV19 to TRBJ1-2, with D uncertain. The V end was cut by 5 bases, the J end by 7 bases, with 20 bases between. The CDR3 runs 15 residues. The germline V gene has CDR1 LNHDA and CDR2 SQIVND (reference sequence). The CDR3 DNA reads TGTGCCAGTAGTCCGGACTCCGTGCCTTTTTCTGGCTACACCTTC. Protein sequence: CASSPDSVPFSGYTF.

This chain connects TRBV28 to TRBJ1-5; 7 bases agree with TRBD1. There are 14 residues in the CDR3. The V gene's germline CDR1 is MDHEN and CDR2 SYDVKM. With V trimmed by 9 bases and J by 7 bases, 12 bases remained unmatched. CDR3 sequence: CASDESGTAQPQHF. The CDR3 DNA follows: TGTGCCAGTGATGAATCCGGGACAGCCCAGCCCCAGCATTTT. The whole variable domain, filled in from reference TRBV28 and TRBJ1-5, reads DVKVTQSSRYLVKRTGEKVFLECVQDMDHENMFWYRQDPGLGLRLIYFSYDVKMKEKGDIPEGYSVSREKKERFSLILESASTNQTSMYLCASDESGTAQPQHFGDGTRLSIL.

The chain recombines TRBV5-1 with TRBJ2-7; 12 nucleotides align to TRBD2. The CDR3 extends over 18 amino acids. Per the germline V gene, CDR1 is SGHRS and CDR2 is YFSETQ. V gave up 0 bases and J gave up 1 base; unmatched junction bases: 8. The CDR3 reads CASSLGLAGGVGSYEQYF. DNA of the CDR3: TGCGCCAGCAGCTTGGGGCTAGCGGGAGGGGTAGGGTCCTACGAGCAGTACTTC.

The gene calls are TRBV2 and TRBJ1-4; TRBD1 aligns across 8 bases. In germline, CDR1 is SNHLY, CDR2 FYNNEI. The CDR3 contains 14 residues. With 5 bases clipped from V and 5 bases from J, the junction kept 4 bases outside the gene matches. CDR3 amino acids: CASSPDRENEKLFF. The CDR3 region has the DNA TGTGCCAGCAGTCCGGACAGGGAAAATGAAAAACTGTTTTTT.

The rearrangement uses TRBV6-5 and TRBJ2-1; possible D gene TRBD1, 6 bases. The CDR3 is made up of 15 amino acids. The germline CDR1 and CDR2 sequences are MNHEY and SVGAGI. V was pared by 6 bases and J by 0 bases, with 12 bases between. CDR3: CASRRTEHSYNEQFF. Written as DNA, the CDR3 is TGTGCCAGCAGAAGGACAGAACACTCCTACAATGAGCAGTTCTTC.